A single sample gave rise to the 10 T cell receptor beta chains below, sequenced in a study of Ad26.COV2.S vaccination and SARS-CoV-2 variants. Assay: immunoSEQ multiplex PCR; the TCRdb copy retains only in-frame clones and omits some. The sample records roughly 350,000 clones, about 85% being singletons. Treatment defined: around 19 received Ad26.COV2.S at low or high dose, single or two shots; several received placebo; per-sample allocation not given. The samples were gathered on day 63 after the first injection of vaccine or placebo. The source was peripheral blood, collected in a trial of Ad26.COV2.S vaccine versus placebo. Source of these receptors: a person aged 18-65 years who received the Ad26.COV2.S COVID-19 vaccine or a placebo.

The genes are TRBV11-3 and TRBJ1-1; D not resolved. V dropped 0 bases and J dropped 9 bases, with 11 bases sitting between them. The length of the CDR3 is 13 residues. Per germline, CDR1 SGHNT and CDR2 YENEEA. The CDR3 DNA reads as TGTGCCAGCAGCTTAGATCGGACGTCGAAAGCTTTCTTT. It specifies CASSLDRTSKAFF. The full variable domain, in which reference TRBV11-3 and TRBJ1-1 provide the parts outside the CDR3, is EAGVVQSPRYKIIEKKQPVAFWCNPISGHNTLYWYLQNLGQGPELLIRYENEEAVDDSQLPKDRFSAERLKGVDSTLKIQPAELGDSAVYLCASSLDRTSKAFFGQGTRLTVV.

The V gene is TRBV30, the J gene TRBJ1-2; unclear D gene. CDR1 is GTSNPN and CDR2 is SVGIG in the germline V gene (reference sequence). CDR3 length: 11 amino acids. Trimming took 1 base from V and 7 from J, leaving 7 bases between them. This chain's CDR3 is CAWSEIGGYTF. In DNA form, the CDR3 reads TGTGCCTGGAGTGAGATTGGTGGCTACACCTTC.

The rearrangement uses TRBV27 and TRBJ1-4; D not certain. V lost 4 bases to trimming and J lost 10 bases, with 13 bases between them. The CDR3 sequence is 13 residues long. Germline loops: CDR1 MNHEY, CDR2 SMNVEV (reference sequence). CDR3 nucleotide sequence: TGTGCCAGCAGTTCTGGTGCTGGCCTAAAACTGTTTTTT. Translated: CASSSGAGLKLFF.

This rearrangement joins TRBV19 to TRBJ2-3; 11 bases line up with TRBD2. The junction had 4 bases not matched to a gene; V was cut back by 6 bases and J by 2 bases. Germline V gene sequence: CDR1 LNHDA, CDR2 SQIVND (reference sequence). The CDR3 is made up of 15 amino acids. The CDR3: CASSPTSGDTDTQYF. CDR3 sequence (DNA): TGTGCCAGTAGCCCGACTAGCGGGGACACAGATACGCAGTATTTT. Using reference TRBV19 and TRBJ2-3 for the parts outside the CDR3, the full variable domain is DGGITQSPKYLFRKEGQNVTLSCEQNLNHDAMYWYRQDPGQGLRLIYYSQIVNDFQKGDIAEGYSVSREKKESFPLTVTSAQKNPTAFYLCASSPTSGDTDTQYFGPGTRLTVL.

Here the CDR3 DNA reads TGTGCCAGCAGTCCCGACAGGAGCAATCAGCCCCAGCATTTT. Protein product: CASSPDRSNQPQHF. The chain joins TRBV6-2 or TRBV6-3 to TRBJ1-5; the D gene is possibly TRBD1 (6 bases). V gave up 5 bases and J gave up 1 base, with 9 bases separating them. The germline V gene encodes CDR1 MNHEY and CDR2 SVGEGT. The CDR3 spans 14 residues.

The CDR3 nucleotides are TGCGCCAGCAGCCAAGATCCCGTAGCGGGGGCAGATACGCAGTATTTT. It codes for CASSQDPVAGADTQYF. The chain recombines TRBV4-1 with TRBJ2-3; 9 nucleotides line up with TRBD2. In germline, CDR1 is MGHRA, CDR2 YSYEKL. This CDR3 spans 16 amino acids. The V segment lost 0 bases and the J segment 4 bases; nucleotides outside the gene matches: 5.

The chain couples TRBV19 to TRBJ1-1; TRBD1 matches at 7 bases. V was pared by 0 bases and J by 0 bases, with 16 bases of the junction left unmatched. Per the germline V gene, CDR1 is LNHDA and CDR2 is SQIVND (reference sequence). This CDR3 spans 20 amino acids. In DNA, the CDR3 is TGTGCCAGTAGTATAGATTACAGGGGAAGAAGTGTAAGGGTGAACACTGAAGCTTTCTTT. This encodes CASSIDYRGRSVRVNTEAFF.

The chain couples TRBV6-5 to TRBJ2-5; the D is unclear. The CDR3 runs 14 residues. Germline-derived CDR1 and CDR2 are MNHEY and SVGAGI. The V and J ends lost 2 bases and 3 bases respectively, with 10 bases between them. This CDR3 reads CASSYADEEETQYF. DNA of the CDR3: TGTGCCAGCAGTTACGCGGACGAGGAAGAGACCCAGTACTTC.

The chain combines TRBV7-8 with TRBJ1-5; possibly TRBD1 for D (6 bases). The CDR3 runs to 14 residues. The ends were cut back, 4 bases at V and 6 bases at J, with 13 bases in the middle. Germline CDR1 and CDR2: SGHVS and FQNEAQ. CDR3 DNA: TGTGCCAGCAGCTCGACCCAGACAGGTCAGCCCCAGCATTTT. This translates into CASSSTQTGQPQHF.

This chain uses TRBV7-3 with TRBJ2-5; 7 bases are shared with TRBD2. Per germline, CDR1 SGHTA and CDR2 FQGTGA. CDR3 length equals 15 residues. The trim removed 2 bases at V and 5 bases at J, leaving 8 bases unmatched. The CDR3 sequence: CASSLVVTSYETQYF. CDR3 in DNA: TGTGCCAGCAGCTTAGTCGTGACTAGCTACGAGACCCAGTACTTC.